This TCR beta chain comes out of a study of breast tumors, draining lymph nodes, adjacent tissues (dated by TCRdb to 2016 to 2018). Turning to the overall study: Breast cancer patients provided tumor, adjacent nontumor tissue and axillary lymph nodes, and the study compared the TCR beta repertoires across these three sources. The study was designed to assess the relationships and possible T-cell exchange between tumor, surrounding tissue and draining lymph node repertoires in human breast cancer. General conclusions and limits of the study: Rather than being directly demonstrated, the conclusion that tumor T cells originate in lymph nodes was presented as consistent with a hypothesis. The data were considered consistent with the idea that most tumor T cells come from the lymph node and then expand in tumor tissue. The similarity between tumor and nontumor tissue repertoires was significantly greater in luminal-like breast cancer than in basal-like breast cancer. T-cell repertoire diversity in tumors was found to be lower than in lymph nodes but higher than in nontumor tissue, and preferential V and J gene usage was observed.

This clonotype was counted ten times or more. Its antigen remains unidentified. Base qualities are not at hand, and no much larger clone is one base apart. Sequencing was performed on an Illumina HiSeq 2000. TCR beta chain libraries were generated by multiplex PCR amplification. High-throughput sequencing was used to analyze the amplified TCR beta chain products. TCRdb reprocessing: public reads trimmed at Q25 with fastp, clones called with MiXCR, in-frame beta chains kept. All rows with the same CDR3 protein become a single entry with the most common DNA and genes. Recorded for this sample are some 110,000 distinct CDR3 sequences; more than 25% of them occurred a single time. The ten largest clones capture approximately 5.4% of the sample. The lymph node samples were taken from the axillary draining lymph nodes of breast cancer patients. Looking up the germline V gene yields CDR1 MNHEY and CDR2 SVGAGI. The CDR3 spans 14 residues, from the cysteine through the phenylalanine. The only DNA kept is the CDR3, 42 bases in frame from the first base. Trimming removed 6 bases from V and 7 bases from J, leaving 16 bases between the germline ends.

Rearrangement joined TRBV6-5 to TRBJ1-5, and possibly TRBD1, on 5 matching bases. The sequencing input was axillary lymph node tissue. The TCR originated in a female donor with breast cancer. Some clones in this sample may be carry-over from other donors' samples. The CDR3: CASSSSPGGQPQHF. The DNA is as follows: TGTGCCAGCAGCTCATCCCCGGGGGGACAGCCCCAGCATTTT.